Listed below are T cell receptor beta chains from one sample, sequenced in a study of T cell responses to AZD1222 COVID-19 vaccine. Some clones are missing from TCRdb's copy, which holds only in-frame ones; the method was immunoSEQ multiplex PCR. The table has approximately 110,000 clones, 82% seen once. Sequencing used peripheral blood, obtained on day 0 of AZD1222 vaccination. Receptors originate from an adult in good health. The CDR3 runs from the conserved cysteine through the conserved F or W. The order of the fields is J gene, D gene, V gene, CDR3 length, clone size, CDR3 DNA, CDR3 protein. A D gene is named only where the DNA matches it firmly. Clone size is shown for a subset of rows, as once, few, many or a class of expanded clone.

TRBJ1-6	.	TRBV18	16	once	TGTGCCAGCTCACCAGGAGAAGGGTGGCAAGGATCACCCCTCCACTTT	CASSPGEGWQGSPLHF
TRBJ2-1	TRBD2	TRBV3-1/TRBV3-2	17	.	TGTGCCAACCTACGAGGTAGCGGGGGGAGGGGTGCCAATGAGCAGTTCTTC	CANLRGSGGRGANEQFF
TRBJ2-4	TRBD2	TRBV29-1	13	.	TGCAGCGTCGAAGGACTAGGAGGAAACATTCAGTACTTC	CSVEGLGGNIQYF
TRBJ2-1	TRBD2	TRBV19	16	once	TGTGCCAGTAGTACCAGAGGCGGGGGGGTATACAATGAGCAGTTCTTC	CASSTRGGGVYNEQFF
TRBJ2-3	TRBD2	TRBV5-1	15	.	TGCGCCAGTAAAGGACTAGCGGAAAGCACAGATACGCAGTATTTT	CASKGLAESTDTQYF
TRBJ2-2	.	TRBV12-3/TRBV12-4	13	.	TGTGCCAGCAGTTTAAGGGACACCGGGGAGCTGTTTTTT	CASSLRDTGELFF
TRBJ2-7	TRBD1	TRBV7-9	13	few	TGTGCCGGCTCAGGGGGCGGCTCCTACGAGCAGTACTTC	CAGSGGGSYEQYF
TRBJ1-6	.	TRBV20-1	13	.	TGCAGTGCTAGTCCTACCTCACCGGGACCCCTCCACTTT	CSASPTSPGPLHF
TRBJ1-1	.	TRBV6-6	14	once	TGTGCCAGCAGTATAAAGCAGGGAAACACTGAAGCTTTCTTT	CASSIKQGNTEAFF
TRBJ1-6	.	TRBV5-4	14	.	TGTGCCAGCAGCCTACAGAGAAATAATTCACCCCTCCACTTT	CASSLQRNNSPLHF
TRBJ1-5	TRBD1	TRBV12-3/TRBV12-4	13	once	TGTGCCAGCAGTCGAAACAGGGGGACGCCCCAGCATTTT	CASSRNRGTPQHF
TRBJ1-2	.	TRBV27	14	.	TGTGCCAGCAGTGTAAAAACAGGGTTTGAAGGCTACACCTTC	CASSVKTGFEGYTF
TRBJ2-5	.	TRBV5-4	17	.	TGTGCCAGCAGCTTAACCCGACAGTCGGGCGGTCAAGAGACCCAGTACTTC	CASSLTRQSGGQETQYF
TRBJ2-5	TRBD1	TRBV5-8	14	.	TGTGCCAGCAGCTTGGGGACAGGCCAAGAGACCCAGTACTTC	CASSLGTGQETQYF